This record looks at one TCR beta chain sequence and its context. The entry originates in a study of blood T cell repertoires in COVID-19. Study in general: Material from acute and convalescent COVID-19 was sourced from the United States, Italy and Spain. T cells, B-cell-depleted T cells, or PBMCs provided the cDNA or gDNA that served as material.

As originally analysed: Estimates of nucleated cell counts were drawn from the amplification of reference gene primers. Profiled with immunoSEQ multiplex PCR; TCRdb holds only in-frame clones, not every one. The V and J calls and clone size were taken over from that table, and D and trimming were inferred from the DNA. The profile shows about 320,000 clones, 89% of them singletons. Germline trimming cut 5 bases from V and 6 bases from J; bases unmatched to any gene: 3. CDR3 length: 13 amino acids. The germline V gene encodes CDR1 MNHEY and CDR2 SVGAGI. Sample: peripheral blood. The rearrangement uses TRBV6-5 and TRBJ2-1, with TRBD2 matching 8 bases. The receptor was derived from a man aged 18 to 29 who had recovered from COVID-19. The CDR3 DNA follows: TGTGCCAGCAGTATAGCGGGGCCCAATGAGCAGTTCTTC. Protein product: CASSIAGPNEQFF.